This passage covers 29 T cell receptor beta chains from one sample sequenced in a study of T cells in women clearing cervical HPV infection. Generated by immunoSEQ multiplex PCR, the TCRdb table keeps only in-frame clones and is missing some. The sample table includes approximately 16,000 clones. The sequencing sample was made of blood buffy coat. These receptors were collected from a woman between 18 and 70 years old with a cervical HPV16 infection that either progressed to CIN3+ or cleared (not recorded which).

On this clone: From the germline J gene comes the end of the CDR3, since the read stops 3 residues before it. The V gene is TRBV14, the J gene TRBJ1-6; D uncertain. The CDR3 runs to 17 residues. CDR1 and CDR2 from the germline V gene are SGHDN and FVKESK. V was pared by 0 bases and J by 8 bases, with 17 bases between. Incomplete CDR3 DNA: TGTGCCAGCAGCCAAGATTTCGGTCCCCTTGCCCATTCACCC. As protein: CASSQDFGPLAHSP. The full CDR3 is CASSQDFGPLAHSPLHF.

As for this clone: The read comes to an end 3 residues before the CDR3 does, leaving the germline J gene to fill in the end. The chain has TRBV18 and TRBJ1-2; no definite D call. This CDR3 is 12 amino acids long. The germline gives CDR1 KGHSH, CDR2 LQKENI. CDR3 sequence: CASSRGSHDYTF. The covered CDR3 bases are TGTGCCAGCTCAAGAGGGTCCCACGAC.

About this clone itself: The sequence runs out 3 residues before the end of the CDR3; the remainder is reconstructed from the germline J gene. The chain combines TRBV7-9 with TRBJ2-2, with 8 bases that match TRBD1. Germline values: CDR1 SEHNR, CDR2 FQNEAQ (reference sequence). The CDR3 totals 14 residues. CDR3 DNA, as far as it was read: TGTGCCAGCACCTTTGGACAGGGACTTGGACCG. It yields the protein CASTFGQGLGP. In full, the CDR3 is CASTFGQGLGPLFF. Drawing the rest from reference TRBV7-9 and TRBJ2-2, the complete variable domain is DTGVSQNPRHKITKRGQNVTFRCDPISEHNRLYWYRQTLGQGPEFLTYFQNEAQLEKSRLLSDRFSAERPKGSFSTLEIQRTEQGDSAMYLCASTFGQGLGPLFFGEGSRLTVL.

Worth noting for this clone: The read ends 3 residues early relative to the CDR3; the germline J gene fills the gap. The V call is TRBV20-1, the J call TRBJ2-7; 9 nucleotides agree with TRBD1. Trimming cost V 8 bases and J 5 bases; bases outside gene matches: 7. This CDR3 has 12 residues. The V gene's germline CDR1 is DFQATT and CDR2 SNEGSKA (reference sequence). The CDR3 here is CSPGQGGDEQYF. CDR3 bases read: TGCAGTCCGGGACAGGGAGGAGACGAG.

About this clone itself: From the germline J gene comes the end of the CDR3, since the read stops 3 residues before it. This rearrangement joins TRBV12-5 to TRBJ1-5, with D possibly TRBD1 on 5 matching bases. Trimming removed 7 bases at V and 0 bases at J, with 16 bases between. CDR3 size: 16 residues. The germline gives CDR1 LGHNT, CDR2 FRNRAP. The sequenced CDR3 bases are TGTGCTAGTGAATTGGGTAGGGGTCATAGCAATCAGCCC. Translating gives CASELGRGHSNQP. The entire CDR3 protein is CASELGRGHSNQPQHF.

To note about this clone: The CDR3 end is not reached by the read, which stops 3 residues before it; the germline J gene fills it in. The chain has TRBV2 and TRBJ1-5; 8 bases align to TRBD1. The germline CDR1 and CDR2 sequences are SNHLY and FYNNEI. V dropped 4 bases and J dropped 0; count of bases not matched to a gene: 2. This CDR3 contains 15 residues. CDR3 in amino acids: CASSGTGNSNQPQHF. Partial CDR3 DNA: TGTGCCAGCAGTGGGACAGGGAATAGCAATCAGCCC.

On this clone itself: The read falls 3 residues short of the CDR3 end, and the missing part is taken from the germline J gene. The chain uses TRBV9 and TRBJ2-5; 9 nucleotides line up with TRBD1. The germline CDR1 and CDR2 sequences are SGDLS and YYNGEE. The CDR3 is 14 amino acids. Trimming removed 4 bases from V and 4 bases from J; junction bases left unmatched: 5. CDR3 loop: CASSLGTGRETQYF. CDR3 DNA (partial): TGTGCCAGCAGCCTCGGGACAGGGAGAGAGACC.

In regard to this clone: The read ends 3 residues shy of where the CDR3 ends; the end is completed using the germline J gene. The chain carries TRBV20-1 and TRBJ2-3, with 7 bases identical to TRBD2. Germline V gene lookup returns CDR1 DFQATT and CDR2 SNEGSKA (reference sequence). This CDR3 is 12 amino acids long. CDR3 bases read: TGCAGTGCTTTGGGACTAAAAGAGACG. Amino acids: CSALGLKET. The complete CDR3 protein is CSALGLKETQYF.

Note on this clone: The read comes to an end 3 residues before the CDR3 does, leaving the germline J gene to fill in the end. Other DNA sequences of this sample code for an identical CDR3. This chain connects TRBV6-2 or TRBV6-3 to TRBJ2-5; D is unclear. Germline V gene data show CDR1 as MNHEY and CDR2 as SVGEGT. The CDR3 consists of 13 residues. The V and J ends lost 2 bases and 5 bases respectively, with 9 bases between them. The CDR3 spells CASSYGGEETQYF. Incomplete CDR3 DNA: TGTGCCAGCAGTTACGGCGGCGAGGAGACC.

CDR3 sequence reads: CASSPLRGGTDTQYF. The sequenced CDR3 bases are TGTGCCAGCTCACCACTTCGAGGGGGCACAGATACG. The chain uses TRBV18 and TRBJ2-3; TRBD1 or TRBD2 may be the D gene (5 bases each). Read sequence stops 3 residues before the CDR3 end, and the germline J gene provides the missing end. The length of the CDR3 is 15 residues. The germline gives CDR1 KGHSH, CDR2 LQKENI. V was shortened by 1 base and J by 1 base, with 9 bases between the two germline ends.

Regarding this clone: The CDR3 end lies 3 residues beyond the end of the read and is filled in from the germline J gene. J is TRBJ1-6 and V is TRBV5-1; 7 bases align to TRBD1. This CDR3 region has 16 residues. From germline, CDR1 is SGHRS and CDR2 YFSETQ. V dropped 6 bases and J dropped 7; count of bases not matched to a gene: 13. The CDR3 spells CASTELPGQPNSPLHF. Partial CDR3 DNA: TGCGCCAGCACAGAATTACCGGGACAGCCAAATTCACCC.

Note on this clone: The read ends 3 residues shy of where the CDR3 ends; the end is completed using the germline J gene. The chain joins TRBV5-1 to TRBJ1-1; D unresolved. The CDR3 spans 14 residues. CDR1 SGHRS and CDR2 YFSETQ come from the germline V gene. Trimming shortened V by 1 base and J by 3 bases, and 10 bases separated the two germline ends. The CDR3 reads CASSLYRADTEAFF. The part of the CDR3 DNA that was read is TGCGCCAGCAGCTTGTATCGAGCGGACACTGAA.

A remark on this clone: The CDR3 is cut off 3 residues early in the read; its end comes from the germline J gene. This chain connects TRBV6-1 to TRBJ2-7; 9 bases fit TRBD1. The germline V gene has CDR1 MNHNS and CDR2 SASEGT. CDR3 length: 18 residues. The trim removed 0 bases at V and 4 bases at J, leaving 13 bases unmatched. The CDR3 here is CASSEARLLSDRGYEQYF. The DNA read from the CDR3 is TGTGCCAGCAGTGAAGCGCGTCTTTTATCGGACAGGGGTTACGAG.

In regard to this clone: The CDR3 extends 3 residues past the end of the read, so its final part is completed from the germline J gene. V is TRBV7-8 and J is TRBJ1-5, with TRBD1 identical over 7 bases. The CDR3 is 15 residues long. The trim removed 4 bases at V and 3 bases at J, leaving 6 bases unmatched. In germline, CDR1 is SGHVS, CDR2 FQNEAQ. The CDR3 loop is CASSSLQGPNQPQHF. The sequenced CDR3 bases are TGTGCCAGCAGCTCACTACAGGGGCCCAATCAGCCC.

Incomplete CDR3 DNA: TGCAGCGCCGGGGGAGAATCG. Its translation is CSAGGES. The whole CDR3 protein is CSAGGESAFF. The chain uses TRBV29-1 and TRBJ1-1; TRBD1 might be the D (5 bases). The read terminates 3 residues ahead of where the CDR3 ends, so the germline J gene completes it. There are 10 residues in the CDR3. Germline-derived CDR1 and CDR2 are SQVTM and ANQGSEA.

This clone registers medium-sized (0.01 to 0.1%) by frequency. Sequencing ends 3 residues short of the CDR3 end; the germline J gene provides the rest. The chain is built from TRBV7-6 and TRBJ1-2; TRBD1 matches at 8 bases. The CDR3 runs 15 residues. Looked up from germline, CDR1 is SGHVS and CDR2 is FNYEAQ. CDR3 region: CASSLEETGAQGYTF. The CDR3 bases that were read are TGTGCCAGCAGCTTAGAGGAGACAGGGGCGCAGGGC.

About this clone: Read data end 3 residues before the CDR3 end; the end is taken from the germline J gene. The chain joins TRBV29-1 to TRBJ2-3; the match to TRBD2 covers 10 bases. Per the germline V gene, CDR1 is SQVTM and CDR2 is ANQGSEA. V lost 3 bases and J lost 3; bases outside the gene matches: 6. This CDR3 comprises 15 residues. CDR3 DNA, as far as it was read: TGCAGCGTTGACGACCAGCGGGGGGGAACAGATACG. This sequence encodes CSVDDQRGGTDT. The full CDR3 protein is CSVDDQRGGTDTQYF.

Points on this clone: Read coverage stops 3 residues before the CDR3 terminus; the germline J gene supplies the remainder. The genes are TRBV7-9 and TRBJ1-1; D is uncertain. Germline lookup yields CDR1 SEHNR and CDR2 FQNEAQ (reference sequence). Trimming removed 1 base from V and 7 bases from J, with 10 bases in between. The CDR3 consists of 13 residues. The CDR3 spells CASSLDFIHEAFF. The DNA read from the CDR3 is TGTGCCAGCAGCTTAGACTTTATCCATGAA.

Turning to this clone: From the germline J gene comes the end of the CDR3, since the read stops 3 residues before it. The rearrangement links TRBV6-2 or TRBV6-3 to TRBJ2-7; 8 bases fit TRBD1. After removal of 6 bases from V and 2 bases from J, the junction contained 6 bases not matched to a gene. CDR1 is MNHEY and CDR2 is SVGEGT in the germline V gene. CDR3 size: 14 residues. CDR3 sequence: CASRKTGEAYEQYF. The CDR3 bases that were read are TGTGCCAGCAGGAAGACAGGGGAGGCCTACGAG.

On this clone itself: The read halts 3 residues ahead of the CDR3 end, with the missing end drawn from the germline J gene. The chain uses TRBV7-9 and TRBJ2-3; no clear D. Germline V lookup: CDR1 SEHNR, CDR2 FQNEAQ (reference sequence). Trimming stripped 3 bases from V and 4 bases from J, with 14 bases between. The CDR3 totals 15 residues. CDR3 DNA (partial): TGTGCCAGCAGCTTTTGGGCAGTTATAGCAGATACG. Protein product: CASSFWAVIADT. The entire CDR3 sequence reads CASSFWAVIADTQYF.

On this clone itself: Coverage ceases 3 residues before the CDR3 finishes, and the germline J gene fills in the end. The chain employs TRBV10-1 and TRBJ2-1; TRBD1 matches 11 bases. CDR3 length: 16 amino acids. With 5 bases clipped from V and 6 bases from J, the junction kept 9 bases outside the gene matches. Germline V gives CDR1 WNHNN, CDR2 SYGVQD (reference sequence). The sequenced CDR3 bases are TGCGCCAGCAGTCCACCCGGGACAGGGGGAATCAATGAG. Encoded protein: CASSPPGTGGINE. The full CDR3 is CASSPPGTGGINEQFF.

About this clone: With the read ending 3 residues before the CDR3 end, the germline J gene is used to fill in that end. The chain employs TRBV19 and TRBJ1-4; TRBD1 is a possible D gene (5 bases). From germline, CDR1 is LNHDA and CDR2 SQIVND (reference sequence). The CDR3 runs to 13 residues. The CDR3 region is CASSIRANSPLFF. CDR3 DNA (partial): TGTGCCAGTAGTATCAGGGCTAATTCACCA.

Turning to this clone: Sequencing ends 3 residues short of the CDR3 end; the germline J gene provides the rest. The V call is TRBV7-2, the J call TRBJ2-7, with no clear D. The CDR3 runs to 14 residues. In germline, CDR1 is SGHTA, CDR2 FQGNSA. V was cut by 2 bases and J by 0 bases, with 8 bases left in between. The sequenced CDR3 bases are TGTGCCAGCAGCTTACTCCAGAGCTCCTACGAG. Protein: CASSLLQSSYE. The whole CDR3 is CASSLLQSSYEQYF.

Points on this clone: The read terminates 3 residues before the CDR3 end, so the remaining end is supplied by the germline J gene. The chain links TRBV20-1 to TRBJ2-7, with 10 bases that match TRBD2. The CDR3 has 13 amino acids. Germline CDR1 and CDR2: DFQATT and SNEGSKA (reference sequence). Trimming at V came to 7 bases and at J to 6 bases, leaving 9 bases not matched to a gene. CDR3 DNA (partial): TGCAGTGTTCGGGGGACTAGCGCGAGCGAG. Translation gives CSVRGTSASE. The complete CDR3 reads CSVRGTSASEQYF.

As to this clone: The read comes to an end 3 residues before the CDR3 does, leaving the germline J gene to fill in the end. The chain employs TRBV18 and TRBJ1-2, with 9 bases aligning to TRBD1. CDR3 length equals 16 residues. Germline CDR1 is KGHSH and CDR2 is LQKENI. The CDR3 here is CASSPPRGQGERGYTF. CDR3 DNA, as far as it was read: TGTGCCAGCTCACCGCCGAGGGGACAGGGTGAAAGGGGC. The variable domain in full, completed from reference TRBV18 and TRBJ1-2, reads NAGVMQNPRHLVRRRGQEARLRCSPMKGHSHVYWYRQLPEEGLKFMVYLQKENIIDESGMPKERFSAEFPKEGPSILRIQQVVRGDSAAYFCASSPPRGQGERGYTFGSGTRLTVV.

Note on this clone: The CDR3 goes on 3 residues after the read ends, and that part is filled in from the germline J gene. This sequence joins TRBV6-2 or TRBV6-3 and TRBJ1-2; D is uncertain. Germline lookup yields CDR1 MNHEY and CDR2 SVGEGT. The CDR3 sequence is 13 residues long. CDR3 protein: CASRANGQADYTF. The covered CDR3 bases are TGTGCCAGCAGAGCAAACGGCCAGGCCGAC.

For this clone: From the germline J gene comes the end of the CDR3, since the read stops 3 residues before it. The chain combines TRBV28 with TRBJ1-5; D might be TRBD1 (6 bases). Germline CDR1 reads MDHEN; CDR2 reads SYDVKM. The CDR3 consists of 15 residues. Trimming took 8 bases from V and 2 from J, leaving 16 bases between them. The CDR3: CASRLQGRGNQPQHF. The CDR3 bases that were read are TGTGCCAGCCGGCTTCAGGGGAGGGGCAATCAGCCC.

On this clone itself: The read falls 3 residues short of the CDR3 end, and the missing part is taken from the germline J gene. The chain employs TRBV7-9 and TRBJ2-4; perhaps TRBD1 as D (7 bases). CDR1 is SEHNR, CDR2 FQNEAQ, per germline (reference sequence). This CDR3 has 15 amino acids. The chain's CDR3 is CASSLTGHLQGGQYF. Partial CDR3 DNA: TGTGCCAGCAGCTTAACGGGACACCTCCAGGGGGGT. The whole variable domain, remainder taken from reference TRBV7-9 and TRBJ2-4, is DTGVSQNPRHKITKRGQNVTFRCDPISEHNRLYWYRQTLGQGPEFLTYFQNEAQLEKSRLLSDRFSAERPKGSFSTLEIQRTEQGDSAMYLCASSLTGHLQGGQYFGAGTRLSVL.

Turning to this clone: The read halts 3 residues ahead of the CDR3 end, with the missing end drawn from the germline J gene. The chain is built from TRBV20-1 and TRBJ2-3; 12 positions match TRBD2. Germline values: CDR1 DFQATT, CDR2 SNEGSKA (reference sequence). V dropped 0 bases and J dropped 2; count of bases not matched to a gene: 9. There are 18 residues in the CDR3. CDR3 residues: CSARDIRPSGRVTDTQYF. The sequenced CDR3 bases are TGCAGTGCTAGAGACATTCGGCCTAGCGGGAGGGTCACAGATACG.